These 3 T cell receptor beta chains originate from one sample sequenced in a study of T cell repertoires in cytomegalovirus infection. These TCRs are of unknown antigen specificity. One entry per CDR3 protein results from TCRdb running MiXCR on the reads. The sample includes fewer than 1,000,000 distinct CDR3 sequences, less than 40% seen only once; the top ten take over 11%. The sequencing here drew on cultured CD8+ T cells from PBMCs, taken from culture after CMV antigen stimulation. The receptors were sampled from a human donor in good health (CMV status not recorded). Some clones in this sample may be carry-over from other donors' samples.

V gene TRBV7-8 combines with J gene TRBJ2-7; 11 bases map to TRBD1. V dropped 2 bases and J dropped 5; count of bases not matched to a gene: 11. The germline CDR1 and CDR2 sequences are SGHVS and FQNEAQ. The CDR3 contains 17 residues. CDR3 sequence: CASSLIPPGQGVHEQYF. Written as DNA, the CDR3 is TGTGCCAGCAGCTTAATCCCGCCGGGACAGGGGGTTCACGAGCAGTACTTC.

A word on this clonotype: Given the absence of the conserved phenylalanine or tryptophan at the CDR3 end, a read error is likely. The rearrangement uses TRBV7-8 and TRBJ2-3; 7 bases map to TRBD1. Germline lookup yields CDR1 SGHVS and CDR2 FQNEAQ. V trimming: 5 bases; J trimming: 6 bases; junction bases outside the gene matches: 11. The CDR3 is made up of 15 amino acids. The chain's CDR3 is CASSLPTGISDTQYS. Written as DNA, the CDR3 is TGTGCCAGCAGCCTACCGACAGGGATTTCTGATACGCAGTATTCT.

CDR3 sequence (DNA): TGTGCCAGCAGAAGAACACCGGGACTAGCGGGGGCTTACAATGAGCAGTTCTTC. Protein product: CASRRTPGLAGAYNEQFF. The V gene is TRBV27, the J gene TRBJ2-1; 14 bases are shared with TRBD2. From germline, CDR1 is MNHEY and CDR2 SMNVEV (reference sequence). V dropped 6 bases and J dropped 4; count of bases not matched to a gene: 11. This CDR3 is 18 amino acids long.